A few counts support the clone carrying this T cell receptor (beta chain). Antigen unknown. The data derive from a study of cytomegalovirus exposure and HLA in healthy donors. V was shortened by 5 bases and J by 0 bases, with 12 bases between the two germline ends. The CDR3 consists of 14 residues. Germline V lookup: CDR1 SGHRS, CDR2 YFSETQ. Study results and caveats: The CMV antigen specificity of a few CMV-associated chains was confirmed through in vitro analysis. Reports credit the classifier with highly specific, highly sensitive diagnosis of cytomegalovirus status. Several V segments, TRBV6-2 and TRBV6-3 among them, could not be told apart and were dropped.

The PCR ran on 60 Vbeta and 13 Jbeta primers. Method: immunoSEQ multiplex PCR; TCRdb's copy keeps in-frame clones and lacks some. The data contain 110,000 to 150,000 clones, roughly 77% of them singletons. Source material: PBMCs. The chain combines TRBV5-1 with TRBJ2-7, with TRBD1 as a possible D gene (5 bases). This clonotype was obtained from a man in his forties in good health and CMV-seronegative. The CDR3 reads CASRDATDSYEQYF. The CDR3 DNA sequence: TGCGCCAGCAGAGACGCGACAGACTCCTACGAGCAGTACTTC.